This T cell receptor (beta chain) was sequenced for a study of cytomegalovirus exposure and HLA in healthy donors. V was pared by 4 bases and J by 3 bases, with 6 bases of the junction left unmatched. The CDR3 runs 16 residues. TCRdb's copy holds only in-frame clones and misses some; the assay was immunoSEQ multiplex PCR. The sample lists approximately 180,000 clones, around 87% occurring once. The sequencing input was PBMCs. This clonotype was obtained from a woman aged 25 to 39 in good health and CMV-seronegative. The gene calls are TRBV5-7 and TRBJ1-5; TRBD1 matches at 11 bases. TRBV5-7 carries the ORF label, with uncertain function. The CDR3 DNA reads TGTGCCAGCAGCCCCGGGACAGGGGGGGACAATCAGCCCCAGCATTTT. Translating it yields CASSPGTGGDNQPQHF.